This TCR beta chain was profiled in a study of blood T cell repertoires in COVID-19. Turning to the study itself: Italy, Spain and the United States were the sources of the convalescent and acute COVID-19 samples.

With V trimmed by 3 bases and J by 2 bases, 6 bases remained unmatched. Looked up from germline, CDR1 is SGHTA and CDR2 is FQGNSA. CDR3 size: 16 residues. In the original analysis: Cell counts per sample came from amplifying reference gene primers. Profiling relied on immunoSEQ multiplex PCR, and the TCRdb table lists in-frame clones only, not all of them. V and J calls plus clone size are reproduced from that table; the DNA served to infer D and trimming. Among roughly 200,000 clones listed, roughly 89% were seen once. This clonotype was sampled from a woman aged 40 to 49 with acute COVID-19. The sequencing input was PBMCs or T cells enriched from blood (not recorded which). The J gene is TRBJ2-2, the V gene TRBV7-2; 7 bases are a match to TRBD2. In DNA form, the CDR3 reads TGTGCCAGCAGCTTCCCCGGACTAGGTAACACCGGGGAGCTGTTTTTT. It specifies CASSFPGLGNTGELFF.